This entry features one TCR beta chain sequence. The junction does not match germline at one end; this may be a read error. This sample's RNA came from whole unsorted tissue. The normal lung tissue was taken more than 3 cm from the tumor edge. This record comes from a study of tumor and adjacent non-tumor tissue in lung cancer. Three rounds of nested PCR, following a modified ARM-PCR protocol, produced the TCRbeta library. TCRdb fed the multiplex PCR reads into MiXCR, producing one record per CDR3 protein. The repertoire includes around 82,000 distinct CDR3 sequences, about 82% of them detected once, and around half sits in the top ten. Per germline, CDR1 MNHNY and CDR2 SVGAGI (reference sequence). The length of the CDR3 is 12 residues.

The origin of this receptor is a man in his sixties with non-small cell lung cancer. The V and J genes are TRBV6-6 and TRBJ2-7; D is ambiguous. The source material was distant non-tumor lung tissue. CDR3: CDSSPSYYEQYF. The CDR3 DNA reads as TGTGACAGCAGTCCGAGTTATTACGAGCAGTACTTC.